This T cell receptor beta chain was sequenced for a study of PD-1 blockade in mismatch repair-deficient tumors. Study at large: Patients had 12 mismatch repair-deficient cancer types, all previously treated and progressing. Whole-study findings and limits: Tumor-resident clones, often absent from pretreatment blood, expanded after pembrolizumab and then contracted.

V lost 0 bases, J lost 5 bases, and 19 bases lay in between. The germline gives CDR1 LNHDA, CDR2 SQIVND (reference sequence). This CDR3 contains 17 residues. This clone was seen only a few times. Its specificity is unknown. Every patient had mismatch repair deficiency by PCR or immunohistochemistry. The TCR-sequenced patients were three responders to pembrolizumab. Sequencing was performed with immunoSEQ multiplex PCR; in TCRdb, only in-frame clones are kept and a portion is missing. The table shows 55,000 to 85,000 clones, with around 80% occurring only once. The chain couples TRBV19 to TRBJ1-1; D unclear. The TCR comes from an adult with mismatch repair-deficient cancer. The sequencing here drew on peripheral blood, taken 2 weeks after starting pembrolizumab. The CDR3 nucleotides are TGTGCCAGTAGTATAGAAGAGTACGGACCGCTGGGGACTGAAGCTTTCTTT. It is translated as CASSIEEYGPLGTEAFF.